This is a list of T cell receptor beta chains from one sample in a study of cytomegalovirus exposure and HLA in healthy donors. TCRdb's copy holds only in-frame clones and misses some; the assay was immunoSEQ multiplex PCR. The sample records about 140,000 clones, roughly 80% being singletons. Specimen: PBMCs. These receptor sequences come from a man aged 18 to 35 in good health and CMV-seronegative. Both conserved end residues are part of each CDR3. A D gene is named only where the DNA matches it firmly. Clone size is shown for a subset of rows, as once, few, many or a class of expanded clone.

j_call clone_size d_call v_call cdr3_aa cdr3_nt
TRBJ1-1 once . TRBV15 CARTGIRGNTEAFF TGTGCCAGAACAGGGATTAGAGGGAACACTGAAGCTTTCTTT
TRBJ2-7 once . TRBV4-3 CASSQDSRGSSYGQYF TGCGCCAGCAGCCAAGATTCTAGGGGAAGCTCCTACGGGCAGTACTTC
TRBJ1-6 . . TRBV7-2 CASTTRGSSPLHF TGTGCCAGCACCACCAGGGGAAGTTCACCCCTCCACTTT
TRBJ1-5 . TRBD1 TRBV2 CASSASLTGAYSNQPQHF TGTGCCAGCAGTGCGAGTCTGACAGGGGCCTATAGCAATCAGCCCCAGCATTTT
TRBJ2-7 . TRBD1 TRBV6-6 CASTARDRAYEQYF TGTGCCAGCACAGCCCGGGACAGGGCTTACGAGCAGTACTTC
TRBJ2-3 once TRBD2 TRBV5-1 CASSLWSTGGGIQDTQYF TGCGCCAGCAGCTTGTGGAGTACGGGCGGGGGAATACAAGATACGCAGTATTTT
TRBJ2-7 . . TRBV4-3 CASSLDNSEQYF TGCGCCAGCAGCCTAGACAACTCGGAGCAGTACTTC
TRBJ1-2 . TRBD1 TRBV18 CASSPGTGGDYGYTF TGTGCCAGCTCGCCAGGGACAGGGGGTGACTATGGCTACACCTTC
TRBJ1-2 once TRBD1 TRBV2 CASSPTGNVVGGYTF TGTGCCAGCAGTCCGACAGGGAATGTGGTGGGGGGCTACACCTTC
TRBJ2-5 . . TRBV7-2 CASSLFPGQETQYF TGTGCCAGCAGCTTATTCCCAGGTCAAGAGACCCAGTACTTC
TRBJ2-5 . TRBD2 TRBV6-1 CASSELGRGGLQETQYF TGTGCCAGCAGTGAATTAGGGCGGGGGGGCCTTCAAGAGACCCAGTACTTC
TRBJ2-7 . TRBD1 TRBV7-6 CASSPRLGQGSYEQYF TGTGCCAGCAGCCCCCGTTTGGGACAGGGGTCCTACGAGCAGTACTTC
TRBJ1-1 . TRBD1 TRBV2 CASSAQGARTEAFF TGTGCCAGCAGTGCCCAGGGGGCTCGGACTGAAGCTTTCTTT
TRBJ2-3 . TRBD1 TRBV7-9 CASSLRTGAEDTQYF TGTGCCAGCAGCTTAAGGACAGGGGCCGAAGATACGCAGTATTTT
TRBJ1-1 . . TRBV14 CASSQVVSMRDTEAFF TGTGCCAGCAGCCAAGTCGTTTCAATGAGGGACACTGAAGCTTTCTTT
TRBJ1-5 . . TRBV7-9 CASSSTVGRNQPQHF TGTGCCAGCAGCTCTACAGTGGGGCGCAATCAGCCCCAGCATTTT
TRBJ2-2 . . TRBV25-1 CASRALQTGELFF TGTGCCAGCAGGGCTCTTCAGACCGGGGAGCTGTTTTTT
TRBJ1-2 . . TRBV30 CAGGVNGYTF TGTGCCGGGGGGGTAAATGGCTACACCTTC
TRBJ2-1 few . TRBV6-1 CAAGARGNYNEQFF TGTGCCGCGGGGGCGAGGGGAAACTACAATGAGCAGTTCTTC
TRBJ1-4 . . TRBV9 CASSAEQGRTGKLFF TGTGCCAGCAGCGCCGAACAGGGTAGGACGGGAAAACTGTTTTTT
TRBJ2-3 once TRBD2 TRBV19 CATGGGWSSTDTQYF TGTGCCACCGGGGGGGGTTGGAGTAGCACAGATACGCAGTATTTT
TRBJ2-1 . TRBD1 TRBV5-4 CASSRPGQGDHNEQFF TGTGCCAGCAGCCGTCCCGGACAGGGGGACCACAATGAGCAGTTCTTC
TRBJ1-1 . . TRBV7-9 CASSFQRQGPEAFF TGTGCCAGCAGCTTTCAGCGCCAGGGGCCTGAAGCTTTCTTT
TRBJ2-2 . . TRBV18 CASSPQFGELFF TGTGCCAGCTCACCCCAGTTCGGGGAGCTGTTTTTT
TRBJ1-1 . . TRBV30 CAWIGEGRTEAFF TGTGCCTGGATTGGCGAAGGGAGGACTGAAGCTTTCTTT
TRBJ2-3 . TRBD1 TRBV7-2 CASSLGTGVADTQYF TGTGCCAGCAGCTTGGGGACAGGGGTAGCGGATACGCAGTATTTT
TRBJ2-3 . TRBD2 TRBV5-4 CASSLSGGAADTQYF TGTGCCAGCAGCTTGTCCGGGGGGGCTGCAGATACGCAGTATTTT
TRBJ1-1 . . TRBV6-5 CASSYSSGGAFF TGTGCCAGCAGTTACTCATCAGGAGGAGCTTTCTTT
TRBJ1-5 few . TRBV10-3 CAVRAGELDQPQHF TGTGCCGTCCGCGCGGGGGAATTGGATCAGCCCCAGCATTTT
TRBJ1-1 . TRBD1 TRBV7-9 CASSPRQGAVTEAFF TGTGCCAGCAGCCCCCGACAGGGGGCTGTCACTGAAGCTTTCTTT
TRBJ2-7 . TRBD1 TRBV7-2 CASSPRTGAYEQYF TGTGCCAGCAGCCCGAGGACAGGGGCCTACGAGCAGTACTTC
TRBJ1-2 . . TRBV4-1 CASSQVAAGLNYGYTF TGCGCCAGCAGCCAAGTGGCGGCCGGGTTAAACTATGGCTACACCTTC
TRBJ2-5 . . TRBV15 CATSRDPGGETQYF TGTGCCACCAGCAGAGACCCAGGGGGGGAGACCCAGTACTTC
TRBJ1-3 . . TRBV5-4 CASSLGGGAHSGNTIYF TGTGCCAGCAGCTTGGGGGGGGGCGCTCACTCTGGAAACACCATATATTTT
TRBJ2-3 . TRBD2 TRBV4-3 CASSQELASGAYTDTQYF TGCGCCAGCAGCCAAGAGTTGGCTAGCGGGGCGTACACAGATACGCAGTATTTT
TRBJ2-6 . TRBD1 TRBV5-8 CASTPTGTGSSGANVLTF TGTGCCAGCACCCCGACCGGGACAGGCAGCTCTGGGGCCAACGTCCTGACTTTC
TRBJ1-1 . TRBD1 TRBV5-8 CASSLQGAGAEAFF TGTGCCAGCAGCTTGCAGGGGGCGGGGGCTGAAGCTTTCTTT
TRBJ1-2 . . TRBV4-3 CASSQAVLAGANYGYTF TGCGCCAGCAGCCAAGCGGTCCTGGCAGGGGCTAACTATGGCTACACCTTC
TRBJ1-4 . . TRBV6-6 CASSYLLPGMEKLFF TGTGCCAGCAGTTACTTACTTCCAGGGATGGAAAAACTGTTTTTT
TRBJ2-3 . . TRBV6-5 CASSVGGVTDTQYF TGTGCCAGCAGTGTGGGCGGGGTCACAGATACGCAGTATTTT
TRBJ1-5 . . TRBV19 CASSIDLTENQPQHF TGTGCCAGTAGTATAGATCTTACAGAGAATCAGCCCCAGCATTTT
TRBJ1-4 . . TRBV12-2 CASRGAELFF TGTGCAAGCAGGGGGGCCGAACTGTTTTTT
TRBJ2-3 . . TRBV4-3 CASSQDRPDTQYF TGCGCCAGCAGCCAAGATCGTCCAGATACGCAGTATTTT
TRBJ1-5 . TRBD1 TRBV27 CASSLAGGSSNQPQHF TGTGCCAGCAGTTTAGCAGGGGGCTCTAGCAATCAGCCCCAGCATTTT
TRBJ1-1 . . TRBV30 CAWMRGRGVAEAFF TGTGCCTGGATGAGGGGCAGGGGAGTAGCTGAAGCTTTCTTT
TRBJ2-1 . . TRBV6-6 CASSVYLYNEQFF TGTGCCAGCAGTGTTTATCTCTACAATGAGCAGTTCTTC
TRBJ2-1 once TRBD2 TRBV6-5 CASSFSGGDNEQFF TGTGCCAGCAGTTTTAGCGGGGGGGACAATGAGCAGTTCTTC
TRBJ2-2 . . TRBV14 CASSQGGKGLKINTGELFF TGTGCCAGCAGCCAAGGAGGGAAAGGGCTAAAAATAAACACCGGGGAGCTGTTTTTT
TRBJ1-2 . . TRBV7-2 CASSLHTYGYTF TGTGCCAGCAGCTTACACACATATGGCTACACCTTC
TRBJ2-3 . TRBD1 TRBV10-3 CAISVRDRDSTDTQYF TGTGCCATCAGTGTACGGGACAGGGATAGCACAGATACGCAGTATTTT
TRBJ2-7 . . TRBV27 CASSLNSHEQYF TGTGCCAGCAGTTTAAACTCCCACGAGCAGTACTTC
TRBJ1-3 . . TRBV11-2 CASSLVGASYSGNTIYF TGTGCCAGCAGCTTAGTTGGGGCCTCCTACTCTGGAAACACCATATATTTT
TRBJ1-3 . . TRBV9 CASSVTGLGNTIYF TGTGCCAGCAGCGTAACAGGGTTAGGAAACACCATATATTTT
TRBJ1-4 . . TRBV5-6 CASSPRGGVNEKLFF TGTGCCAGCAGCCCCAGGGGTGGCGTTAATGAAAAACTGTTTTTT
TRBJ1-1 . . TRBV7-9 CASSLGATEAFF TGTGCCAGCAGCTTAGGGGCCACTGAAGCTTTCTTT
TRBJ1-4 . . TRBV5-1 CASSLVRTIGEGEKLFF TGCGCCAGCAGCCTTGTCCGGACAATTGGGGAAGGAGAAAAACTGTTTTTT
TRBJ2-1 . TRBD2 TRBV29-1 CSGGGLAGTYNEQFF TGCAGCGGGGGGGGACTAGCGGGAACCTACAATGAGCAGTTCTTC
TRBJ1-1 . . TRBV5-8 CASSRIPGEGVEAFF TGTGCCAGCAGCCGGATTCCAGGGGAGGGAGTTGAAGCTTTCTTT
TRBJ1-2 once . TRBV10-3 CAISEQTGYGYTF TGTGCCATCAGTGAGCAAACGGGATATGGCTACACCTTC